A single sample gave rise to the 4 T cell receptor beta chains below, sequenced in a study of post-analysis software for immune sequencing data. Findings of the study overall: Controls had lower frequencies than patients of a handful of TRBV segments, which included TRBV5-6, TRBV5-1 and TRBV20-1.

Presence of unique molecular identifiers characterized the TCR beta cDNA libraries. Via MiXCR, TCRdb re-called the PCR reads, giving one row per CDR3 protein. The sample shows around 710,000 distinct CDR3 sequences, under 60% of them seen only once. These TCRs are of unknown antigen specificity. Sequencing was done on a sample of blood. The receptors were gathered from a girl under 18 with multiple sclerosis.

The chain has TRBV3-1 and TRBJ2-1, with 9 bases identical to TRBD2. V dropped 2 bases and J dropped 6; count of bases not matched to a gene: 14. CDR1 LGHDT and CDR2 YNNKEL come from the germline V gene (reference sequence). This CDR3 has 18 residues. CDR3 loop: CASSQPGLAQRSGNEQFF. In DNA, the CDR3 is TGTGCCAGCAGCCAACCGGGACTAGCACAAAGATCGGGCAATGAGCAGTTCTTC.

This clonotype was counted a few times. V is TRBV9 and J is TRBJ2-7; 7 bases agree with TRBD1. This CDR3 region has 14 residues. The trim removed 3 bases at V and 0 bases at J, leaving 3 bases unmatched. Germline-derived CDR1 and CDR2 are SGDLS and YYNGEE. CDR3 residues: CASSAQGLSYEQYF. As DNA, the CDR3 is TGTGCCAGCAGCGCACAGGGGCTCTCCTACGAGCAGTACTTC.

This clonotype was counted between two and nine times. The CDR3 loop is CSVGLAGGLDEQYF. CDR3 DNA: TGCAGCGTTGGACTAGCGGGGGGCCTAGACGAGCAGTACTTC. This chain uses TRBV29-1 with TRBJ2-7; 13 positions match TRBD2. This CDR3 has 14 residues. V lost 4 bases, J lost 5 bases, and 5 bases stayed unmatched. Germline CDR1 and CDR2: SQVTM and ANQGSEA.

The table lists this clonotype with a few counts. The CDR3 sequence is CSVEAPRDGYTF. As DNA, the CDR3 is TGCAGCGTTGAAGCCCCTCGGGATGGCTACACCTTC. This chain uses TRBV29-1 with TRBJ1-2; no clear D gene. The CDR3 extends over 12 amino acids. V lost 1 base and J lost 6, with 9 bases in between. The germline V gene has CDR1 SQVTM and CDR2 ANQGSEA.